The present entry profiles one T cell receptor (beta chain) with its context. As yet, its antigen is unknown. The data belong to a study of cytomegalovirus exposure and HLA in healthy donors. The study's findings and limits: An analysis was carried out at a later point. It showed that HLA-associated TCR beta chains were more clonally expanded than equally common non-associated chains. A few chains tied to CMV proved CMV antigen-specific in vitro.

Trimming took off 2 bases at V and 6 bases at J, with 15 bases between the two ends. The CDR3 has 15 amino acids. Per the germline V gene, CDR1 is SGHDN and CDR2 is FVKESK. A multiplex PCR was run with 60 Vbeta primers and 13 Jbeta primers. Here immunoSEQ multiplex PCR was the method, and the copy in TCRdb shows in-frame clones only, minus some. The repertoire consists of roughly 120,000 clones, with 74% occurring once and the leading ten covering 6% to 8.5%. The source is a man aged 40-55 years in good health and CMV-seropositive. Sequencing was performed on PBMCs. The V gene is TRBV14, the J gene TRBJ2-3, with D unresolved. This chain's CDR3 is CASSQTGPQADTQYF. As DNA, the CDR3 is TGTGCCAGCAGCCAAACTGGCCCCCAGGCCGATACGCAGTATTTT.